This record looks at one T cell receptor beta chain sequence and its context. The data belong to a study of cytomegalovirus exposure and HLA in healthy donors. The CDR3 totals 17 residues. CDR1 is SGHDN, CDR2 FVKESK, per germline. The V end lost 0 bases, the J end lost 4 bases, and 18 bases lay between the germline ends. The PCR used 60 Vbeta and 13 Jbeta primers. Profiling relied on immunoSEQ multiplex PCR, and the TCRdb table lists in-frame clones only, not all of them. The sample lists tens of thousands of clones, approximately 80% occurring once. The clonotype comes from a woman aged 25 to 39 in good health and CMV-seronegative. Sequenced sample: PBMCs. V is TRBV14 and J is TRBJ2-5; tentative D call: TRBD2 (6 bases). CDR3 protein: CASSQEGGPLYAETQYF. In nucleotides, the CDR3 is TGTGCCAGCAGCCAAGAGGGAGGTCCCCTGTATGCAGAGACCCAGTACTTC.